Below, 23 T cell receptor beta chains from the same sample are listed, as sequenced in a study of OX40 agonist ivuxolimab in advanced cancers. To prepare the library, the immunoSEQ multiplex PCR assay was applied. TCRdb took over this immuneACCESS table, retaining in-frame rearrangements with V and J assigned. Such tables are incomplete; in checked studies, under half of the missing clones stem from an unresolved V gene, and the remainder is unexplained. This sample is represented by 57,000 or so clones; about 86% of them were singletons. The top ten clones comprise approximately 1.1% of the sample. The source was CD4+ or CD8+ T cells sorted from blood, collected in a trial of the OX40 agonist ivuxolimab. The receptors were gathered from an adult with an advanced solid tumor such as melanoma, head and neck, liver or kidney cancer.

The chain joins TRBV21-1 to TRBJ1-5. TRBV21-1 counts as a pseudogene. This CDR3 contains 15 residues. CDR3 amino acids: CASSRAGGGNQPQHF. DNA of the CDR3: TGTGCCAGCAGCAGGGCAGGGGGGGGCAATCAGCCCCAGCATTTT.

V usage is TRBV5-1 and J usage is TRBJ2-1; D is possibly TRBD2 (5 bases). Germline V lookup: CDR1 SGHRS, CDR2 YFSETQ. Between the trimmed V and J ends, which lost 4 bases and 5 bases, there was a span of 16 bases. The CDR3 is 15 amino acids. The CDR3 coding sequence is TGCGCCAGCAGCCCGAGAACTAGTGAAGACAATGAGCAGTTCTTC. It specifies CASSPRTSEDNEQFF.

This chain uses TRBV9 with TRBJ1-5, with D possibly matching TRBD1 (6 bases). From germline, CDR1 is SGDLS and CDR2 YYNGEE. Trimming took 1 base from V and 7 from J, leaving 15 bases between them. The CDR3 is made up of 15 amino acids. The CDR3 nucleotides read TGTGCCAGCAGCGTATCCCCCGAGGGGGGACAGCCCCAGCATTTT. Protein: CASSVSPEGGQPQHF.

The chain couples TRBV4-2 to TRBJ1-2; D is unresolved. CDR1 LGHNA and CDR2 YNFKEQ come from the germline V gene. V gave up 1 base and J gave up 8 bases, with 20 bases separating them. The CDR3 spans 16 residues. The CDR3 DNA sequence: TGTGCCAGCAGCCAAGTTTCTACAGCCTCAAGGCTCGGCTACACCTTC. Amino acid sequence: CASSQVSTASRLGYTF.

This clone has a single count. V usage is TRBV7-9 and J usage is TRBJ2-5; 8 bases map to TRBD1. Germline V gene data show CDR1 as SEHNR and CDR2 as FQNEAQ (reference sequence). Trimming cost V 3 bases and J 5 bases; bases outside gene matches: 14. This CDR3 has 17 residues. Written as DNA, the CDR3 is TGTGCCAGCAGCTTGGGGACAGGACACCCTCGGGGGGAGACCCAGTACTTC. Translation: CASSLGTGHPRGETQYF.

The genes are TRBV19 and TRBJ2-7, with 8 bases aligning to TRBD1. V lost 5 bases and J lost 3; bases outside the gene matches: 6. The length of the CDR3 is 14 residues. Germline CDR1 reads LNHDA; CDR2 reads SQIVND (reference sequence). CDR3 residues: CASSPRTGNYEQYF. The CDR3 DNA follows: TGTGCCAGTAGTCCTCGGACAGGGAACTACGAGCAGTACTTC.

In its sample, this clone was seen a few times. The chain is built from TRBV2 and TRBJ1-1; TRBD1 matches 12 bases. The CDR3 is made up of 15 amino acids. Germline loops: CDR1 SNHLY, CDR2 FYNNEI. The trim removed 6 bases at V and 0 bases at J, leaving 2 bases unmatched. CDR3 in amino acids: CASRGQGAVNTEAFF. In nucleotides, the CDR3 is TGTGCCAGCAGGGGACAGGGGGCGGTGAACACTGAAGCTTTCTTT.

V gene TRBV7-3 combines with J gene TRBJ1-2; no reliable D call. The V gene lost 9 bases and the J gene lost 0 bases, with 17 bases spanning the gap. Germline assignment: CDR1 SGHTA and CDR2 FQGTGA. The CDR3 runs to 15 residues. CDR3 amino acids: CASSRGSDANYGYTF. CDR3 nucleotides: TGTGCCAGTAGTCGTGGCAGTGATGCTAACTATGGCTACACCTTC.

The gene calls are TRBV27 and TRBJ2-1; 7 bases are a match to TRBD2. CDR1 and CDR2 from the germline V gene are MNHEY and SMNVEV (reference sequence). This CDR3 region has 15 residues. After removal of 2 bases from V and 2 bases from J, the junction contained 3 bases not matched to a gene. In nucleotides, the CDR3 is TGTGCCAGCAGTTTAAGGGACTACCCCTACAATGAGCAGTTCTTC. It encodes CASSLRDYPYNEQFF.

The chain recombines TRBV13 with TRBJ2-3, with D unresolved. The CDR3 runs to 12 residues. With 2 bases removed from V and 4 bases from J, the gap between germline ends came to 4 bases. The germline V gene has CDR1 PRHDT and CDR2 FYEKMQ (reference sequence). CDR3 nucleotide sequence: TGTGCCAGCAGCTTAAGATCAGATACGCAGTATTTT. Residues: CASSLRSDTQYF.

The chain combines TRBV7-9 with TRBJ1-2; TRBD1 matches at 10 bases. The germline CDR1 and CDR2 sequences are SEHNR and FQNEAQ (reference sequence). Losses at the gene ends were 5 bases for V and 8 bases for J; bases not matched to a gene: 14. This CDR3 has 16 residues. For the CDR3, the DNA is TGTGCCAGCAGCCTCCGACAGGGGGCCTTAACTAGAGGCTACACCTTC. This sequence encodes CASSLRQGALTRGYTF.

The V call is TRBV29-1, the J call TRBJ2-1; D is possibly TRBD1 or TRBD2 (5 bases each). This CDR3 region has 14 residues. Germline lookup yields CDR1 SQVTM and CDR2 ANQGSEA. V was pared by 8 bases and J by 3 bases, with 17 bases between. CDR3 nucleotide sequence: TGCAGCTTCCGAGGGTTGGGGGTCTACAATGAGCAGTTCTTC. It codes for CSFRGLGVYNEQFF.

The gene calls are TRBV29-1 and TRBJ2-3; D gene ambiguous. V lost 7 bases and J lost 0, with 5 bases in between. Per germline, CDR1 SQVTM and CDR2 ANQGSEA. The CDR3 totals 11 residues. The CDR3 nucleotides are TGCAGCGCGGAAAGCACAGATACGCAGTATTTT. Residues: CSAESTDTQYF.

The chain uses TRBV7-2 and TRBJ2-3; 13 nucleotides agree with TRBD2. J gave up 4 bases and V 1 base, and 8 bases lay outside the gene matches. Germline CDR1 reads SGHTA; CDR2 reads FQGNSA. The CDR3 loop spans 18 amino acids. The CDR3 spells CASSLVSTTSGGADTQYF. The DNA for the CDR3 is TGTGCCAGCAGCTTAGTCTCGACTACTAGCGGGGGGGCAGATACGCAGTATTTT.

J is TRBJ1-5 and V is TRBV19, with no clear D. Germline CDR1 reads LNHDA; CDR2 reads SQIVND (reference sequence). This CDR3 comprises 15 residues. Deletions cut 3 bases from V and 3 bases from J, with 12 bases between. DNA of the CDR3: TGTGCCAGTAGTATCCTCGGGCAGACCAATCAGCCCCAGCATTTT. This gives the protein CASSILGQTNQPQHF. Full variable domain (missing parts from reference TRBV19 and TRBJ1-5): DGGITQSPKYLFRKEGQNVTLSCEQNLNHDAMYWYRQDPGQGLRLIYYSQIVNDFQKGDIAEGYSVSREKKESFPLTVTSAQKNPTAFYLCASSILGQTNQPQHFGDGTRLSIL.

This rearrangement joins TRBV7-2 to TRBJ2-7; 8 nucleotides match TRBD2. This CDR3 is 14 amino acids long. V shed 3 bases, J shed 6 bases, and the junction held 7 bases outside the gene matches. Germline CDR1 is SGHTA and CDR2 is FQGNSA. In nucleotides, the CDR3 is TGTGCCAGCAGCTTCGATTCGGGGGGGCTCGAGCAGTACTTC. It encodes CASSFDSGGLEQYF.

The genes are TRBV4-2 and TRBJ2-2; 12 bases line up with TRBD1. V was pared by 0 bases and J by 4 bases, with 6 bases of the junction left unmatched. Germline assignment: CDR1 LGHNA and CDR2 YNFKEQ. There are 18 residues in the CDR3. The CDR3 loop is CASSQEGQGARGTGELFF. CDR3 nucleotides: TGTGCCAGCAGCCAAGAGGGACAGGGGGCCAGAGGCACCGGGGAGCTGTTTTTT.

The chain combines TRBV7-9 with TRBJ2-3; no firm D call. V lost 4 bases and J lost 5, with 10 bases in between. CDR1 is SEHNR and CDR2 is FQNEAQ in the germline V gene (reference sequence). CDR3 length: 13 residues. The CDR3 is CASSYNYGDTQYF. The DNA of the CDR3 is TGTGCCAGCAGCTATAATTATGGAGATACGCAGTATTTT.

V gene TRBV5-1 combines with J gene TRBJ1-6; 11 nucleotides align to TRBD1. V lost 5 bases and J lost 13; bases outside the gene matches: 14. The CDR3 runs to 16 residues. Per the germline V gene, CDR1 is SGHRS and CDR2 is YFSETQ. Here the CDR3 reads CASSPGQGAPSRPLHF. The CDR3 region has the DNA TGCGCCAGCAGTCCAGGACAGGGGGCTCCTTCCCGCCCCCTCCACTTT. Looking up the rest from reference TRBV5-1 and TRBJ1-6 gives the full variable domain: KAGVTQTPRYLIKTRGQQVTLSCSPISGHRSVSWYQQTPGQGLQFLFEYFSETQRNKGNFPGRFSGRQFSNSRSEMNVSTLELGDSALYLCASSPGQGAPSRPLHFGNGTRLTVT.

The chain joins TRBV19 to TRBJ2-2; D is possibly TRBD1 or TRBD2 (5 bases each). This CDR3 region has 17 residues. Trimming cost V 3 bases and J 0 bases, with 14 bases left between them. Germline loops: CDR1 LNHDA, CDR2 SQIVND (reference sequence). The CDR3, as DNA: TGTGCCAGTAGTATCCAACCGGGACGGTCGAACACCGGGGAGCTGTTTTTT. It yields the protein CASSIQPGRSNTGELFF.

The rearrangement joins TRBV5-1 to TRBJ1-1, with D uncertain. Germline CDR1 and CDR2: SGHRS and YFSETQ. The CDR3 consists of 14 residues. The V end was cut by 0 bases, the J end by 0 bases, with 6 bases between. CDR3 sequence (DNA): TGCGCCAGCAGCTTGGAGGGCATGAACACTGAAGCTTTCTTT. Translation: CASSLEGMNTEAFF. The complete variable domain, with remaining parts taken from reference TRBV5-1 and TRBJ1-1, reads KAGVTQTPRYLIKTRGQQVTLSCSPISGHRSVSWYQQTPGQGLQFLFEYFSETQRNKGNFPGRFSGRQFSNSRSEMNVSTLELGDSALYLCASSLEGMNTEAFFGQGTRLTVV.

The chain links TRBV2 to TRBJ2-1; the D gene is possibly TRBD1 (5 bases). The CDR3 length is 14 residues. The ends were cut back, 7 bases at V and 6 bases at J, with 16 bases in the middle. CDR1 SNHLY and CDR2 FYNNEI come from the germline V gene. The CDR3 DNA follows: TGTGCCAGCAAACCCCAGACGGACATCAATGAGCAGTTCTTC. Amino acid sequence: CASKPQTDINEQFF. Variable domain in full (rest from reference TRBV2 and TRBJ2-1): EPEVTQTPSHQVTQMGQEVILRCVPISNHLYFYWYRQILGQKVEFLVSFYNNEISEKSEIFDDQFSVERPDGSNFTLKIRSTKLEDSAMYFCASKPQTDINEQFFGPGTRLTVL.

J is TRBJ1-2 and V is TRBV5-5, with a weak D call TRBD1 (5 bases). This CDR3 region has 13 residues. CDR1 is SGHKS, CDR2 YYEKEE, per germline (reference sequence). The ends were cut back, 0 bases at V and 8 bases at J, with 11 bases in the middle. CDR3 DNA sequence: TGTGCCAGCAGCTTGGTGGTGGGGCTCGGCTACACCTTC. Protein product: CASSLVVGLGYTF.